These 15 T cell receptor beta chains were sequenced from one sample in a study of immune heterogeneity within non-small cell lung tumors. Bulk tumor genomic DNA, roughly 600 ng per sample, was used as template. Several biopsies were spaced far apart within each primary tumor and obtained as surgery took place. Patients with untreated, newly diagnosed non-small cell lung cancer underwent curative surgery. With 32 V and 13 J primers, multiplex PCR amplified the TCR beta CDR3. In TCRdb, the multiplex PCR reads were re-called with MiXCR into one record per CDR3 protein. This table holds 9,000 to 13,000 distinct CDR3 sequences, roughly 26% found once. Sequenced input: lung tumor tissue. Source of these receptors: a man aged 50 to 60 with non-small cell lung cancer.

With regard to this clonotype: One base away lies a much larger clone, so this may be a sequencing read error. The CDR3 DNA reads TGTGCCAGCAGTGACTCTATGGTCAATGAGGAGTTCTTC. It encodes CASSDSMVNEEFF. This chain connects TRBV6-4 to TRBJ2-1, with no clear D. The germline V gene has CDR1 MRHNA and CDR2 SNTAGT. The CDR3 has 13 amino acids.

This clonotype is labeled as medium-sized. The CDR3 coding sequence is TGTGCCAGCAGCCAAGGACGACAGGACTATGGCTACACCTTC. This encodes CASSQGRQDYGYTF. The chain couples TRBV14 to TRBJ1-2; D might be TRBD1 (6 bases). Germline V lookup: CDR1 SGHDN, CDR2 FVKESK. This CDR3 comprises 14 residues. V was shortened by 1 base and J by 3 bases, with 9 bases between the two germline ends.

As to this clonotype: A much larger clone differs from this one at a single base, so this may be a read error. This sequence joins TRBV28 and TRBJ2-5; D may match TRBD1 or TRBD2 (6 bases each). The germline CDR1 and CDR2 sequences are MDHEN and SYDVKM. The CDR3 consists of 15 residues. With 2 bases removed from V and 7 bases from J, the gap between germline ends came to 17 bases. DNA of the CDR3: TGTGCCAGCAGTTTAAGGGGGGCTAAGATGGGGACCCAGTACTTC. Amino acids: CASSLRGAKMGTQYF.

As regards this clonotype: Since a much larger clone is just one base distant, this may be a read error. The V and J genes are TRBV6-1 and TRBJ1-2, with D perhaps matching TRBD1 (6 bases). This CDR3 is built from 12 residues. Germline lookup yields CDR1 MNHNS and CDR2 SASEGT. CDR3 in amino acids: CASRPQGGGYNF. CDR3 coding DNA: TGTGCCAGCAGGCCACAGGGAGGCGGCTACAACTTC.

Only one count was recorded for this clonotype. This may come from a read error, since a much larger clone is one base off. The J gene is TRBJ2-7, the V gene TRBV14; TRBD2 is a possible D gene (6 bases). V lost 5 bases and J 3 bases, leaving 14 bases between the germline ends. Looked up from germline, CDR1 is SGHDN and CDR2 is FVKESK. The CDR3 loop spans 14 amino acids. The CDR3 is CASSSGTGLYEQYF. Written as DNA, the CDR3 is TGTGCCAGCAGCTCCGGGACGGGACTCTACGAGCAGTACTTC.

In its sample, this clonotype ranks as large. V and J are TRBV6-1 and TRBJ2-1; 15 bases map to TRBD2. This CDR3 has 17 residues. Germline V gene sequence: CDR1 MNHNS, CDR2 SASEGT. The trim removed 6 bases at V and 8 bases at J, leaving 11 bases unmatched. CDR3 sequence reads: CASREPGTSGGRDEQFF. In DNA form, the CDR3 reads TGTGCCAGCAGGGAACCCGGGACTAGCGGGGGGAGGGATGAGCAGTTCTTC.

This clonotype has a handful of counts. The V call is TRBV28, the J call TRBJ2-2; weak D call: TRBD1 (6 bases). The CDR3 is 16 amino acids. Germline CDR1 MDHEN, CDR2 SYDVKM. V was cut by 5 bases and J by 4 bases, with 17 bases left in between. Here the CDR3 DNA reads TGTGCCAGCAGTCACCTTACAGGGTTAGGCACCGGGGAGCTGTTTTTT. Protein sequence: CASSHLTGLGTGELFF.

This clonotype is deemed medium-sized. V gene TRBV25-1 combines with J gene TRBJ1-6; TRBD1 might be the D (6 bases). Per germline, CDR1 MGHDK and CDR2 SYGVNS. V shed 8 bases and J shed 6 bases, with 17 bases lying between them. This CDR3 is built from 15 residues. The CDR3 protein is CASSTTGNFNSPLHF. The CDR3 nucleotides read TGTGCCAGCTCCACTACAGGGAACTTTAATTCACCCCTCCACTTT.

On this clonotype itself: Possible read error: a much larger clone is one base away. The CDR3 DNA is TGTGCCAGCAGTGGGACTAGCGGGAGGGTTGAGAAGTTCTTC. As protein: CASSGTSGRVEKFF. The V and J genes are TRBV12-3 or TRBV12-4 and TRBJ2-1; 16 bases fit TRBD2. The CDR3 has 14 residues.

The V gene is TRBV30, the J gene TRBJ1-1; perhaps TRBD1 as D (5 bases). CDR3 length: 14 residues. The V and J ends lost 2 bases and 6 bases respectively, with 16 bases between them. CDR1 GTSNPN and CDR2 SVGIG come from the germline V gene (reference sequence). As DNA, the CDR3 is TGTGCCTGGAGTCCCGGGGGGGGAATCGCTGAAGCTTTCTTT. Translated: CAWSPGGGIAEAFF.

On this clonotype: A much larger clone is a single base away; this may be a read error. The rearrangement uses TRBV12-3 or TRBV12-4 and TRBJ2-3; the D gene is possibly TRBD2 (5 bases). V gave up 3 bases and J gave up 4 bases, with 14 bases separating them. The CDR3 is 15 residues long. The CDR3 sequence is CASSFWLVGADTQYF. DNA for the CDR3: TGTGCCAGCAGTTTTTGGCTAGTGGGAGCAGATACGCAGTATTTT.

By its share, this clonotype is medium-sized (0.01 to 0.1%). The chain uses TRBV6-1 and TRBJ2-7; 7 positions agree with TRBD1. This CDR3 is 13 amino acids long. With 2 bases clipped from V and 6 bases from J, the junction kept 4 bases outside the gene matches. The germline CDR1 and CDR2 sequences are MNHNS and SASEGT. CDR3 nucleotides: TGTGCCAGCAGTGAACACAGGGGAACCGAGCAGTACTTC. It translates to CASSEHRGTEQYF.

Sample share makes this clonotype medium-sized. V and J are TRBV18 and TRBJ2-7; a possible D gene is TRBD1 (6 bases). The CDR3 totals 15 residues. V lost 0 bases, J lost 5 bases, and 14 bases lay in between. Germline V gene lookup returns CDR1 KGHSH and CDR2 LQKENI. In DNA form, the CDR3 reads TGTGCCAGCTCACCACCCGGACAGTTTTGGGACGAGCAGTACTTC. Translating gives CASSPPGQFWDEQYF.

This clonotype is classed as medium-sized (0.01 to 0.1%). The rearrangement joins TRBV28 to TRBJ1-5; the D gene is possibly TRBD1 (6 bases). CDR1 is MDHEN and CDR2 is SYDVKM in the germline V gene. V was shortened by 7 bases and J by 5 bases, with 21 bases between the two germline ends. CDR3 length: 16 amino acids. Here the CDR3 DNA reads TGTGCCAGCAAGAGGTCTTGGGGGGCCGAAGATCAGCCCCAGCATTTT. It encodes CASKRSWGAEDQPQHF.

A few counts support this clonotype. The chain is built from TRBV5-1 and TRBJ1-2; D is possibly TRBD1 (5 bases). From germline, CDR1 is SGHRS and CDR2 YFSETQ. Between the trimmed V and J ends, which lost 5 bases and 4 bases, there was a span of 15 bases. The CDR3 totals 14 residues. The CDR3 DNA follows: TGCGCCAGCAGTGAGGGGACGCGGACCTATGGCTACACCTTC. Translation: CASSEGTRTYGYTF. Combining the CDR3 with reference TRBV5-1 and TRBJ1-2 gives the whole variable domain KAGVTQTPRYLIKTRGQQVTLSCSPISGHRSVSWYQQTPGQGLQFLFEYFSETQRNKGNFPGRFSGRQFSNSRSEMNVSTLELGDSALYLCASSEGTRTYGYTFGSGTRLTVV.